The 25 T cell receptor beta chains in this list originate from one sample, sequenced in a study of Ad26.COV2.S vaccination and SARS-CoV-2 variants. Produced via immunoSEQ multiplex PCR; TCRdb's table is partial and in-frame only. Of around 500,000 clones listed, approximately 90% are singletons. Treatment meaning: roughly 20 received Ad26.COV2.S at low or high dose, single or two shots; roughly 5 received placebo; per-sample allocation not given. Specimen acquisition occurred on day 63 following the initial vaccine or placebo injection. Sequences were derived from peripheral blood, sampled in a trial of Ad26.COV2.S vaccine versus placebo. These TCRs come from a person aged 18-60 years who received the Ad26.COV2.S COVID-19 vaccine or a placebo.

The rearrangement links TRBV13 to TRBJ2-1; D possibly corresponds to TRBD2 (6 bases). In germline, CDR1 is PRHDT, CDR2 FYEKMQ (reference sequence). Trimming cost V 2 bases and J 1 base, with 15 bases left between them. The CDR3 has 17 residues. This CDR3 reads CASSLRGRERSYNEQFF. The CDR3 DNA is TGTGCCAGCAGCTTACGGGGACGGGAGAGGTCCTACAATGAGCAGTTCTTC.

The chain has TRBV6-6 and TRBJ1-1; D is unresolved. The CDR3 contains 10 residues. The V and J ends lost 4 bases and 8 bases respectively, with 5 bases between them. The germline V gene has CDR1 MNHNY and CDR2 SVGAGI (reference sequence). CDR3 DNA sequence: TGTGCCAGCAGTTCATCGGAAGCTTTCTTT. The encoded protein is CASSSSEAFF.

The rearrangement uses TRBV9 and TRBJ1-3, with a weak D call TRBD1 (6 bases). The V gene lost 1 base and the J gene lost 7 bases, with 9 bases spanning the gap. Germline V gene sequence: CDR1 SGDLS, CDR2 YYNGEE. The CDR3 is 13 residues long. The CDR3 protein is CASSVWQGNTIYF. The CDR3 nucleotides read TGTGCCAGCAGCGTATGGCAGGGGAACACCATATATTTT. The variable domain in full, completed from reference TRBV9 and TRBJ1-3, reads DSGVTQTPKHLITATGQRVTLRCSPRSGDLSVYWYQQSLDQGLQFLIQYYNGEERAKGNILERFSAQQFPDLHSELNLSSLELGDSALYFCASSVWQGNTIYFGEGSWLTVV.

This clone has a single count. V is TRBV5-4 and J is TRBJ1-3; no clear D gene. Germline V gene data show CDR1 as SGHNT and CDR2 as YYREEE (reference sequence). The CDR3 length is 14 residues. The V end was cut by 0 bases, the J end by 0 bases, with 4 bases between. The CDR3 sequence is CASSLATSGNTIYF. As DNA, the CDR3 is TGTGCCAGCAGCTTGGCAACCTCTGGAAACACCATATATTTT.

The rearrangement uses TRBV18 and TRBJ1-1; 7 nucleotides line up with TRBD1. Looked up from germline, CDR1 is KGHSH and CDR2 is LQKENI. After removal of 2 bases from V and 4 bases from J, the junction contained 7 bases not matched to a gene. The CDR3 consists of 15 residues. Written as DNA, the CDR3 is TGTGCCAGCTCACCAACGGGTTCAGGGGGCACTGAAGCTTTCTTT. Translation: CASSPTGSGGTEAFF.

The J gene is TRBJ1-1, the V gene TRBV7-8; 7 positions match TRBD1. Germline V gives CDR1 SGHVS, CDR2 FQNEAQ. This CDR3 is built from 12 residues. V was pared by 5 bases and J by 6 bases, with 3 bases of the junction left unmatched. The CDR3 here is CASSRQGAEAFF. The CDR3 DNA is TGTGCCAGCAGCCGACAGGGCGCTGAAGCTTTCTTT. Complete variable domain (other parts from reference TRBV7-8 and TRBJ1-1): GAGVSQSPRYKVAKRGQDVALRCDPISGHVSLFWYQQALGQGPEFLTYFQNEAQLDKSGLPSDRFFAERPEGSVSTLKIQRTQQEDSAVYLCASSRQGAEAFFGQGTRLTVV.

The DNA for the CDR3 is TGCGCCAGCACCTCTATGGGGGCGAACACCGGGGAGCTGTTTTTT. Its translation: CASTSMGANTGELFF. The gene calls are TRBV5-1 and TRBJ2-2; D is possibly TRBD1 or TRBD2 (5 bases each). Trimming took off 6 bases at V and 0 bases at J, with 12 bases between the two ends. Germline V gene lookup returns CDR1 SGHRS and CDR2 YFSETQ. This CDR3 spans 15 amino acids. Full variable domain (remainder filled in from reference TRBV5-1 and TRBJ2-2): KAGVTQTPRYLIKTRGQQVTLSCSPISGHRSVSWYQQTPGQGLQFLFEYFSETQRNKGNFPGRFSGRQFSNSRSEMNVSTLELGDSALYLCASTSMGANTGELFFGEGSRLTVL.

The J gene is TRBJ2-7, the V gene TRBV7-8; tentatively, D is TRBD2 (5 bases). Germline loops: CDR1 SGHVS, CDR2 FQNEAQ. V was shortened by 4 bases and J by 7 bases, with 17 bases between the two germline ends. CDR3 length equals 14 residues. This CDR3 is CASSSDGYPGEQYF. The CDR3 nucleotides read TGTGCCAGCAGCTCCGACGGGTACCCGGGGGAGCAGTACTTC.

The chain carries TRBV30 and TRBJ2-7, with a possible D match to TRBD2 (6 bases). V was cut by 3 bases and J by 6 bases, with 15 bases left in between. The CDR3 is 13 residues long. Germline CDR1 and CDR2: GTSNPN and SVGIG (reference sequence). The CDR3 nucleotides read TGTGCCTGGAGCGCCCTTCCCGGGAGCGAGCAGTACTTC. Translating it yields CAWSALPGSEQYF.

This chain links TRBV19 with TRBJ2-7; 9 positions match TRBD2. V shed 5 bases, J shed 3 bases, and the junction held 8 bases outside the gene matches. The CDR3 is made up of 15 amino acids. Germline V gene data show CDR1 as LNHDA and CDR2 as SQIVND (reference sequence). CDR3 amino acids: CASSRSGGIGYEQYF. CDR3 bases: TGTGCCAGTAGTCGAAGCGGGGGGATCGGCTACGAGCAGTACTTC. Together with reference TRBV19 and TRBJ2-7, the CDR3 gives the full variable domain: DGGITQSPKYLFRKEGQNVTLSCEQNLNHDAMYWYRQDPGQGLRLIYYSQIVNDFQKGDIAEGYSVSREKKESFPLTVTSAQKNPTAFYLCASSRSGGIGYEQYFGPGTRLTVT.

As DNA, the CDR3 is TGTGCCAGCACTAAAAGTTGGGACAGGCCTAGCACAGATACGCAGTATTTT. Translated, it gives CASTKSWDRPSTDTQYF. J is TRBJ2-3 and V is TRBV7-9, with TRBD1 matching over 8 bases. This CDR3 contains 17 residues. Per the germline V gene, CDR1 is SEHNR and CDR2 is FQNEAQ (reference sequence). V lost 7 bases, J lost 0 bases, and 12 bases stayed unmatched.

The chain links TRBV6-4 to TRBJ2-7, with 11 bases aligning to TRBD1. V lost 2 bases to trimming and J lost 5 bases; unmatched junction nucleotides: 20. The CDR3 covers 20 residues. Germline V lookup: CDR1 MRHNA, CDR2 SNTAGT. The CDR3 nucleotides read TGTGCCAGCAGTGACCCATGGAAGGGACAGGGGGATCGAGGTTTCCACGAGCAGTACTTC. It encodes CASSDPWKGQGDRGFHEQYF.

The genes are TRBV6-5 and TRBJ1-2, with TRBD1 matching 10 bases. Per the germline V gene, CDR1 is MNHEY and CDR2 is SVGAGI. V gave up 6 bases and J gave up 7 bases; unmatched junction bases: 8. This CDR3 is 14 amino acids long. CDR3 nucleotide sequence: TGTGCCAGCAGCCTAGGGACAGGGGTTGCTGGCTACACCTTC. Its protein product is CASSLGTGVAGYTF.

This chain joins TRBV15 and TRBJ1-6, with 8 bases aligning to TRBD1. Germline values: CDR1 LNHNV, CDR2 YYDKDF (reference sequence). There are 18 residues in the CDR3. The V gene end was trimmed by 6 bases and the J gene end by 6 bases; junction bases not matched to a gene: 16. The CDR3 loop is CATRALGSGGSSNSPLHF. The DNA of the CDR3 is TGTGCCACCAGGGCTCTAGGGTCAGGGGGCAGCAGTAATTCACCCCTCCACTTT.

The chain carries TRBV18 and TRBJ2-3; D is uncertain. This CDR3 comprises 18 residues. CDR1 is KGHSH, CDR2 LQKENI, per germline. Trimming left V 2 bases short and J 0 bases short, with 18 bases between. Written as DNA, the CDR3 is TGTGCCAGCTCACCAAGCCCTTCGGGTCTGGGTAGCACAGATACGCAGTATTTT. Its translation is CASSPSPSGLGSTDTQYF.

The J gene is TRBJ2-1, the V gene TRBV14, with 7 bases that match TRBD2. The CDR3 is 16 residues long. The germline V gene has CDR1 SGHDN and CDR2 FVKESK. The V segment lost 1 base and the J segment 3 bases; nucleotides outside the gene matches: 6. The CDR3 nucleotides read TGTGCCAGCAGCCAAGTTCCAGCGGGAAGCTACAATGAGCAGTTCTTC. It codes for CASSQVPAGSYNEQFF.

The V and J genes are TRBV30 and TRBJ2-6, with D unresolved. CDR3 length: 15 residues. Germline CDR1 and CDR2: GTSNPN and SVGIG (reference sequence). V dropped 4 bases and J dropped 4 bases, with 14 bases sitting between them. This CDR3 reads CAWTPLTPGANVLTF. The CDR3 bases are TGTGCCTGGACCCCCCTCACCCCCGGGGCCAACGTCCTGACTTTC.

The V and J genes are TRBV5-1 and TRBJ2-7; D might be TRBD2 (5 bases). The CDR3 has 12 amino acids. The germline V gene has CDR1 SGHRS and CDR2 YFSETQ. The V end was cut by 4 bases, the J end by 5 bases, with 10 bases between. CDR3 region: CASSREGNEQYF. DNA for the CDR3: TGCGCCAGCAGCCGCGAGGGCAACGAGCAGTACTTC.

The chain couples TRBV7-2 to TRBJ2-3; D might be TRBD2 (6 bases). CDR1 SGHTA and CDR2 FQGNSA come from the germline V gene. The length of the CDR3 is 13 residues. V lost 2 bases and J lost 5, with 8 bases in between. The DNA of the CDR3 is TGTGCCAGCAGCTTACAGGGAGGAGATACGCAGTATTTT. It yields the protein CASSLQGGDTQYF.

This clone was observed a handful of times. The CDR3 loop is CASSSTPGRPGNTIYF. CDR3 coding DNA: TGTGCCAGCAGCTCGACCCCGGGACGGCCCGGAAACACCATATATTTT. The J gene is TRBJ1-3, the V gene TRBV7-2; TRBD1 might be the D (5 bases). The germline V gene has CDR1 SGHTA and CDR2 FQGNSA. This CDR3 has 16 amino acids. Trimming pared 4 bases from V and 4 bases from J, leaving 17 bases between.

This chain links TRBV7-3 with TRBJ1-1; the match to TRBD1 covers 7 bases. Germline assignment: CDR1 SGHTA and CDR2 FQGTGA. This CDR3 comprises 14 residues. Trimming at V came to 4 bases and at J to 3 bases, leaving 5 bases not matched to a gene. The CDR3 nucleotides read TGTGCCAGCAGCTCTACCGACAGGGACACTGAAGCTTTCTTT. Amino acids: CASSSTDRDTEAFF.

The chain employs TRBV5-6 and TRBJ1-2; perhaps TRBD1 as D (6 bases). The ends were cut back, 2 bases at V and 4 bases at J, with 15 bases in the middle. The CDR3 has 15 residues. In germline, CDR1 is SGHDT, CDR2 YYEEEE. CDR3 sequence reads: CASSFQGLGAYGYTF. Written as DNA, the CDR3 is TGTGCCAGCAGCTTTCAGGGGCTCGGTGCCTATGGCTACACCTTC.

The chain employs TRBV6-2 or TRBV6-3 and TRBJ2-4; D unclear. Per the germline V gene, CDR1 is MNHEY and CDR2 is SVGEGT. V lost 5 bases to trimming and J lost 6 bases, with 8 bases between them. The CDR3 is 12 residues long. The CDR3 here is CASSQDINIQYF. The CDR3 bases are TGTGCCAGCAGTCAAGACATAAACATTCAGTACTTC.

The chain is built from TRBV7-3 and TRBJ1-6; no definite D call. V gave up 1 base and J gave up 6 bases, with 7 bases separating them. Germline V gene data show CDR1 as SGHTA and CDR2 as FQGTGA. This CDR3 contains 14 residues. CDR3 in amino acids: CASSLSPVNSPLHF. DNA of the CDR3: TGTGCCAGCAGCTTAAGCCCGGTTAATTCACCCCTCCACTTT.

V and J are TRBV27 and TRBJ2-7; 7 bases map to TRBD2. V was pared by 5 bases and J by 6 bases, with 16 bases of the junction left unmatched. The CDR3 extends over 16 amino acids. Germline V gives CDR1 MNHEY, CDR2 SMNVEV (reference sequence). CDR3 in amino acids: CASSLEITSDVSEQYF. Written as DNA, the CDR3 is TGTGCCAGCAGTCTCGAGATAACTAGCGACGTCTCCGAGCAGTACTTC.